The 29 T cell receptor beta chains listed next were all sequenced from one sample in a study of shared clonotypes between healthy human individuals (dated by TCRdb to about 2020). Receptor libraries were prepared by the immunoSEQ multiplex PCR assay. TCRdb limited this immuneACCESS table to in-frame rearrangements with V and J called. A share of clones is missing; checked studies link under half to unresolved V genes, and the rest is unexplained. The sample profile shows about 590,000 clones; around 95% of them were found once. The ten largest clones represent around 0.11% of the sample. CD8 naive samples were obtained by positive selection for CCR7 among CD45RO-negative cells, yielding a CD45RA+CCR7+ population from which TemRA cells were excluded. Source material: naive CD8+ T cells sorted from blood. This specimen's cell subset or site label, interpreted: CD45RA+CCR7+. These receptors were obtained from a woman aged 25-40 years in good health.

About this clone: This specimen includes other DNA sequences encoding the same CDR3. The chain employs TRBV27 and TRBJ2-5; 9 bases match TRBD1. CDR1 is MNHEY, CDR2 SMNVEV, per germline (reference sequence). V trimming: 5 bases; J trimming: 5 bases; junction bases outside the gene matches: 6. This CDR3 has 14 amino acids. The CDR3 bases are TGTGCCAGCAGTCCTACAGGGGGCGGGGAGACCCAGTACTTC. It encodes CASSPTGGGETQYF.

The gene calls are TRBV19 and TRBJ2-5; 8 bases agree with TRBD1. This CDR3 has 15 residues. J gave up 2 bases and V 8 bases, and 10 bases lay outside the gene matches. CDR1 is LNHDA, CDR2 SQIVND, per germline (reference sequence). This CDR3 reads CASLNTGTGQETQYF. The CDR3 DNA follows: TGTGCCAGTCTTAACACCGGGACAGGACAAGAGACCCAGTACTTC.

The genes are TRBV5-8 and TRBJ2-2, with unresolved D. This CDR3 comprises 15 residues. V gave up 1 base and J gave up 1 base, with 8 bases separating them. The germline gives CDR1 SGHTS, CDR2 YDEGEE. CDR3 residues: CASSLPYWNTGELFF. The CDR3 DNA sequence: TGTGCCAGCAGCTTGCCCTACTGGAACACCGGGGAGCTGTTTTTT.

This chain joins TRBV5-1 and TRBJ2-1; D uncertain. V shed 0 bases and J shed 5 bases, with 21 bases lying between them. The CDR3 runs to 18 residues. CDR1 is SGHRS, CDR2 YFSETQ, per germline. The CDR3 loop reads CASSLEYSLPGRDNEQFF. CDR3 nucleotides: TGCGCCAGCAGCTTGGAGTACTCCCTGCCAGGAAGGGACAATGAGCAGTTCTTC.

This clone was seen more than once but under ten times. V usage is TRBV7-9 and J usage is TRBJ2-2; unclear D gene. This CDR3 is built from 16 residues. Germline V gene lookup returns CDR1 SEHNR and CDR2 FQNEAQ (reference sequence). V lost 6 bases and J lost 0, with 14 bases in between. The CDR3 protein is CASSWSETANTGELFF. The CDR3 nucleotides read TGTGCCAGCAGTTGGTCTGAGACGGCGAACACCGGGGAGCTGTTTTTT.

This chain connects TRBV2 to TRBJ2-7, with 8 positions matching TRBD1. Germline V gene data show CDR1 as SNHLY and CDR2 as FYNNEI. The CDR3 runs 14 residues. Unmatched junction bases numbered 9, after V lost 5 bases and J lost 6 bases. CDR3 nucleotides: TGTGCCAGCAGTCTAGGACAGGGCTTAGGCGAGCAGTACTTC. Residues: CASSLGQGLGEQYF. The complete variable domain, with remaining parts taken from reference TRBV2 and TRBJ2-7, reads EPEVTQTPSHQVTQMGQEVILRCVPISNHLYFYWYRQILGQKVEFLVSFYNNEISEKSEIFDDQFSVERPDGSNFTLKIRSTKLEDSAMYFCASSLGQGLGEQYFGPGTRLTVT.

V usage is TRBV9 and J usage is TRBJ2-1; no reliable D call. Germline V gives CDR1 SGDLS, CDR2 YYNGEE. The length of the CDR3 is 13 residues. The V gene lost 8 bases and the J gene lost 0 bases, with 9 bases spanning the gap. The CDR3 spells CARPLSSYNEQFF. DNA of the CDR3: TGTGCCAGACCTCTGAGCTCCTACAATGAGCAGTTCTTC.

The rearrangement uses TRBV29-1 and TRBJ1-1; D may be TRBD1 (5 bases). The CDR3 runs to 13 residues. Germline V gene data show CDR1 as SQVTM and CDR2 as ANQGSEA. V shed 4 bases and J shed 6 bases, with 15 bases lying between them. The CDR3 sequence: CSVAREGISEAFF. The CDR3 DNA reads TGCAGCGTTGCTAGGGAGGGGATTTCTGAAGCTTTCTTT.

The genes are TRBV11-2 and TRBJ2-1, with 10 positions matching TRBD2. Germline V gene lookup returns CDR1 SGHAT and CDR2 FQNNGV. This CDR3 comprises 15 residues. The trim removed 6 bases at V and 7 bases at J, leaving 9 bases unmatched. The CDR3 is CASRVSGRPRNEQFF. For the CDR3, the DNA is TGTGCCAGCAGAGTTAGCGGGAGGCCCCGTAATGAGCAGTTCTTC.

The chain couples TRBV29-1 to TRBJ2-7, with D perhaps matching TRBD2 (6 bases). This CDR3 is built from 14 residues. Germline V lookup: CDR1 SQVTM, CDR2 ANQGSEA. V was clipped by 6 bases and J by 6 bases, with 21 bases between them. CDR3 nucleotide sequence: TGCAGCGTGGCCGGGACCGCTCTGGGGGGCGAGCAGTACTTC. Translation: CSVAGTALGGEQYF.

The V and J genes are TRBV10-3 and TRBJ2-3, with 10 bases lining up with TRBD2. Unmatched junction bases numbered 8, after V lost 3 bases and J lost 2 bases. The length of the CDR3 is 17 residues. Germline-derived CDR1 and CDR2 are ENHRY and SYGVKD. The CDR3 DNA is TGTGCCATCAGTGACATCAAGACTAGCGGGTACACAGATACGCAGTATTTT. Translating gives CAISDIKTSGYTDTQYF.

The chain joins TRBV5-1 to TRBJ2-7; 9 nucleotides line up with TRBD2. This CDR3 spans 15 amino acids. Germline V gene sequence: CDR1 SGHRS, CDR2 YFSETQ. The ends lost 0 bases at V and 6 bases at J; junction bases unmatched: 7. For the CDR3, the DNA is TGCGCCAGCAGCTTGGCTGCGGGAGGGCTGGGCGAGCAGTACTTC. Its translation is CASSLAAGGLGEQYF.

V usage is TRBV6-4 and J usage is TRBJ2-2, with 10 bases aligning to TRBD2. CDR3 size: 15 residues. V was clipped by 2 bases and J by 6 bases; unmatched bases: 3. Looked up from germline, CDR1 is MRHNA and CDR2 is SNTAGT. CDR3 DNA sequence: TGTGCCAGCAGTGACCTAGCGGGAGTGGCCGGGGAGCTGTTTTTT. Amino acid sequence: CASSDLAGVAGELFF.

This clone was seen only a few times. V gene TRBV19 combines with J gene TRBJ2-1, with D hard to call. The length of the CDR3 is 14 residues. V lost 3 bases and J lost 0, with 6 bases in between. The V gene's germline CDR1 is LNHDA and CDR2 SQIVND (reference sequence). CDR3 protein: CASSIASSYNEQFF. CDR3 coding DNA: TGTGCCAGTAGTATCGCAAGCTCCTACAATGAGCAGTTCTTC.

The chain joins TRBV9 to TRBJ2-3; D remains ambiguous. The CDR3 spans 14 residues. Germline V lookup: CDR1 SGDLS, CDR2 YYNGEE. Trimming left V 0 bases short and J 6 bases short, with 11 bases between. In DNA, the CDR3 is TGTGCCAGCAGCGTAGGGGCTTTCTTGGATACGCAGTATTTT. The encoded protein is CASSVGAFLDTQYF.

The rearrangement links TRBV2 to TRBJ2-5; D not resolved. The CDR3 length is 15 residues. Germline values: CDR1 SNHLY, CDR2 FYNNEI. The V end lost 7 bases, the J end lost 4 bases, and 19 bases lay between the germline ends. The CDR3 coding sequence is TGTGCCAGCACCGAAGACTTAGGGTTTGGAGAGACCCAGTACTTC. Protein sequence: CASTEDLGFGETQYF. The full variable domain, its missing parts supplied by reference TRBV2 and TRBJ2-5, is EPEVTQTPSHQVTQMGQEVILRCVPISNHLYFYWYRQILGQKVEFLVSFYNNEISEKSEIFDDQFSVERPDGSNFTLKIRSTKLEDSAMYFCASTEDLGFGETQYFGPGTRLLVL.

This chain joins TRBV4-1 and TRBJ2-7; 14 nucleotides match TRBD2. CDR1 and CDR2 (germline): MGHRA, YSYEKL. CDR3 size: 17 residues. After removal of 4 bases from V and 3 bases from J, the junction contained 8 bases not matched to a gene. The CDR3 reads CASSLRLAGGKGYEQYF. The CDR3 DNA reads as TGCGCCAGCAGCCTACGACTAGCGGGAGGGAAGGGCTACGAGCAGTACTTC.

CDR3 sequence: CAIRTSGSYEQYF. The CDR3 DNA follows: TGTGCCATCCGGACTAGCGGGAGTTACGAGCAGTACTTC. This sequence joins TRBV27 and TRBJ2-7, with 13 bases that match TRBD2. V was clipped by 10 bases and J by 4 bases; unmatched bases: 4. The germline V gene encodes CDR1 MNHEY and CDR2 SMNVEV (reference sequence). The CDR3 runs 13 residues.

The chain combines TRBV7-8 with TRBJ1-4, with D possibly being TRBD1 (5 bases). V was clipped by 4 bases and J by 8 bases, with 11 bases between them. The germline CDR1 and CDR2 sequences are SGHVS and FQNEAQ. The CDR3 totals 13 residues. CDR3 in DNA: TGTGCCAGCAGCTCCAGGGTCCGCGAAAAACTGTTTTTT. It specifies CASSSRVREKLFF.

The V gene is TRBV27, the J gene TRBJ2-5; 10 bases line up with TRBD1. V trimming: 7 bases; J trimming: 5 bases; junction bases outside the gene matches: 7. The germline gives CDR1 MNHEY, CDR2 SMNVEV (reference sequence). The CDR3 length is 14 residues. This CDR3 reads CASTRTGGWETQYF. In DNA form, the CDR3 reads TGTGCCAGCACCAGGACAGGGGGTTGGGAGACCCAGTACTTC.

The chain employs TRBV28 and TRBJ2-7; weak D call: TRBD2 (6 bases). The length of the CDR3 is 19 residues. CDR1 MDHEN and CDR2 SYDVKM come from the germline V gene. Trimming stripped 5 bases from V and 2 bases from J, with 28 bases between. The CDR3 here is CASSTPRWREGRTPYEQYF. As DNA, the CDR3 is TGTGCCAGCAGTACCCCTCGCTGGAGGGAAGGGAGGACCCCCTACGAGCAGTACTTC.

To note about this clone: The sample has other DNA sequences that encode this CDR3 too. The rearrangement joins TRBV7-6 to TRBJ2-5; D not certain. Germline V lookup: CDR1 SGHVS, CDR2 FNYEAQ. V gave up 0 bases and J gave up 3 bases, with 2 bases separating them. The CDR3 runs to 12 residues. CDR3: CASSLAEETQYF. The CDR3 DNA sequence: TGTGCCAGCAGCTTAGCAGAAGAGACCCAGTACTTC.

The chain is built from TRBV21-1 and TRBJ1-6. TRBV21-1 is a known pseudogene. This CDR3 has 13 amino acids. CDR3 residues: CASSKALTSPLHF. DNA of the CDR3: TGTGCCAGCAGCAAAGCGCTCACCTCACCCCTCCACTTT.

This chain connects TRBV10-1 to TRBJ1-5, with D unresolved. The CDR3 sequence is 15 residues long. Trimming removed 1 base from V and 7 bases from J, with 14 bases in between. Germline V gene sequence: CDR1 WNHNN, CDR2 SYGVQD (reference sequence). DNA of the CDR3: TGCGCCAGCAGTGAGTTCGTGGGGTTGTTACAGCCCCAGCATTTT. It yields the protein CASSEFVGLLQPQHF.

V is TRBV5-4 and J is TRBJ2-2; 7 bases align to TRBD2. Germline CDR1 and CDR2: SGHNT and YYREEE (reference sequence). The CDR3 has 16 residues. The trim removed 2 bases at V and 2 bases at J, leaving 6 bases unmatched. CDR3 region: CASSLPGTTNTGELFF. CDR3 DNA sequence: TGTGCCAGCAGCTTACCCGGGACTACCAACACCGGGGAGCTGTTTTTT.

This chain links TRBV15 with TRBJ2-7; D tentatively fits TRBD1 or TRBD2 (5 bases each). The CDR3 has 13 amino acids. V lost 1 base, J lost 4 bases, and 8 bases lay in between. Per the germline V gene, CDR1 is LNHNV and CDR2 is YYDKDF (reference sequence). The CDR3, as DNA: TGTGCCACCAGCAGAGTCGAGGGGTACGAGCAGTACTTC. Amino acid sequence: CATSRVEGYEQYF.

The genes are TRBV28 and TRBJ2-7; 8 nucleotides match TRBD1. Germline assignment: CDR1 MDHEN and CDR2 SYDVKM. With V trimmed by 3 bases and J by 2 bases, 6 bases remained unmatched. CDR3 length: 15 residues. CDR3 in DNA: TGTGCCAGCAGTTTGCTCTGGGACAGGACCTACGAGCAGTACTTC. This translates into CASSLLWDRTYEQYF.

The rearrangement links TRBV28 to TRBJ1-5, with D unclear. The V gene lost 1 base and the J gene lost 7 bases, with 11 bases spanning the gap. There are 14 residues in the CDR3. Germline CDR1 is MDHEN and CDR2 is SYDVKM. CDR3 residues: CASSLSAGEQPQHF. The DNA for the CDR3 is TGTGCCAGCAGTTTATCGGCAGGTGAACAGCCCCAGCATTTT.

The rearrangement links TRBV27 to TRBJ1-1; D remains unclear. The CDR3 totals 13 residues. V lost 5 bases, J lost 8 bases, and 15 bases lay in between. Germline V lookup: CDR1 MNHEY, CDR2 SMNVEV (reference sequence). CDR3 region: CASSPLEGLEAFF. In nucleotides, the CDR3 is TGTGCCAGCAGTCCTTTAGAGGGCCTGGAAGCTTTCTTT.